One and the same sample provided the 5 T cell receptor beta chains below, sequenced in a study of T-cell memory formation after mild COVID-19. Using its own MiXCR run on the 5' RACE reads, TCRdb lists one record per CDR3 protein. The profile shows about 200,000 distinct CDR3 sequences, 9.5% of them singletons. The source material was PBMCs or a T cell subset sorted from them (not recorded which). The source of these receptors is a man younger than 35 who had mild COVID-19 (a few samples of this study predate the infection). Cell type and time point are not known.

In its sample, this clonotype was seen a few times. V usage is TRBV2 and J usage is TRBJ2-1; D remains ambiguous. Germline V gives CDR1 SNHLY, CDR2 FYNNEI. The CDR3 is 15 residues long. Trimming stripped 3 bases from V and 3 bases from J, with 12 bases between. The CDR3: CASSELSPGYNEQFF. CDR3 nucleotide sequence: TGTGCCAGCAGTGAGTTATCACCTGGCTACAATGAGCAGTTCTTC.

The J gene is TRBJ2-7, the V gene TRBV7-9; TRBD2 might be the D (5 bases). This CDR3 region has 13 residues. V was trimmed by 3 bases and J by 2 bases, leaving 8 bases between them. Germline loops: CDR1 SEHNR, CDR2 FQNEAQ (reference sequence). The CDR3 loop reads CASSFGNTYEQYV. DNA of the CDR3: TGTGCCAGCAGCTTCGGGAATACCTACGAGCAGTACGTC.

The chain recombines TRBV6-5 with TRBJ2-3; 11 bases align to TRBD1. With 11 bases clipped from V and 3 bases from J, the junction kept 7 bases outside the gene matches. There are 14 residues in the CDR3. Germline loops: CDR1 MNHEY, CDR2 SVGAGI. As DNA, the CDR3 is TGTGCCTCCCGGACAGGGGGCCGGACAGATACGCAGTATTTT. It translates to CASRTGGRTDTQYF.

CDR3 bases: TGTGCCAGCCGGACACCCTCCTACAATGAGCAGTTCTTC. Its translation: CASRTPSYNEQFF. J is TRBJ2-1 and V is TRBV6-6; weak D call: TRBD1 (5 bases). The germline V gene has CDR1 MNHNY and CDR2 SVGAGI (reference sequence). CDR3 length: 13 amino acids. The V gene lost 8 bases and the J gene lost 0 bases, with 8 bases spanning the gap.

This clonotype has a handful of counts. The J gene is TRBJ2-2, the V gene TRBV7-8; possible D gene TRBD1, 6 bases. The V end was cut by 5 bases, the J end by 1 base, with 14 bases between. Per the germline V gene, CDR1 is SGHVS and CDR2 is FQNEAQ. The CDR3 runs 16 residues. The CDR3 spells CASSPRQAKNTGELFF. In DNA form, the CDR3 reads TGTGCCAGCAGCCCAAGACAGGCAAAGAACACCGGGGAGCTGTTTTTT.